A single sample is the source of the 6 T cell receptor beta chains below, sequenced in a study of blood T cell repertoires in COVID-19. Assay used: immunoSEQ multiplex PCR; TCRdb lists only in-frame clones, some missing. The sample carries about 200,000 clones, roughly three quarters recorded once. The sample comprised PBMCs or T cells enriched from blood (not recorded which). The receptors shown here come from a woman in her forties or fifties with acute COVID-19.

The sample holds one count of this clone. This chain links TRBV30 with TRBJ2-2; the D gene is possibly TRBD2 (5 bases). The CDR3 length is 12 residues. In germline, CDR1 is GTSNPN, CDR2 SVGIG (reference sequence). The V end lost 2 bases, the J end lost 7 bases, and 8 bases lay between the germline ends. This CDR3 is CAWSPRGGELFF. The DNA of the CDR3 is TGTGCCTGGAGTCCACGGGGCGGGGAGCTGTTTTTT.

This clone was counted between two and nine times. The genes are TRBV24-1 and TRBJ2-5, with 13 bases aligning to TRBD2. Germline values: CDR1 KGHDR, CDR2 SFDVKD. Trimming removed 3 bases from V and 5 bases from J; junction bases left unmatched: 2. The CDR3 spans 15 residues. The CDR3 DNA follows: TGTGCCACCAGTGATGGGGGACTAGCGGGGGAGACCCAGTACTTC. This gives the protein CATSDGGLAGETQYF.

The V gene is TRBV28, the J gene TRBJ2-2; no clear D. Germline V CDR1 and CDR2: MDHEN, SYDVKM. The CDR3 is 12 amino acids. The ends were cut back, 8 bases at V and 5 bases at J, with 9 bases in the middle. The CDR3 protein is CASEVRTGELFF. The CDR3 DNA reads TGTGCCAGCGAGGTCCGGACCGGGGAGCTGTTTTTT.

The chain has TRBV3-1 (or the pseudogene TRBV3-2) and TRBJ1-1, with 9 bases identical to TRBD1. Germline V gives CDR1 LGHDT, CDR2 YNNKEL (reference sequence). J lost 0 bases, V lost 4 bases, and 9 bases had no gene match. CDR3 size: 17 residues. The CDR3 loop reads CASSPAHRGLVNTEAFF. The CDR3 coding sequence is TGTGCCAGCAGCCCGGCCCACAGGGGGCTCGTGAACACTGAAGCTTTCTTT.

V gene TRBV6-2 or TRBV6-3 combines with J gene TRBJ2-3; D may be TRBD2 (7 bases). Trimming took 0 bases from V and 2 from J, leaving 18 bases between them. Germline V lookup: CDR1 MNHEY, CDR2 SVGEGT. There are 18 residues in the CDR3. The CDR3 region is CASSYSGASGELTDTQYF. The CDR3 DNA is TGTGCCAGCAGTTACTCGGGGGCGAGCGGGGAGCTCACAGATACGCAGTATTTT.

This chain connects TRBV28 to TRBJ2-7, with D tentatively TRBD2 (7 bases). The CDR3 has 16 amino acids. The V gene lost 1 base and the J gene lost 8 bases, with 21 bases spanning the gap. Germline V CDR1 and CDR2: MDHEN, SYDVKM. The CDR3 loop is CASSLSSGGGQGKQYV. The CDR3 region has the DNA TGTGCCAGCAGTTTATCATCGGGGGGCGGGCAGGGAAAGCAGTACGTC.